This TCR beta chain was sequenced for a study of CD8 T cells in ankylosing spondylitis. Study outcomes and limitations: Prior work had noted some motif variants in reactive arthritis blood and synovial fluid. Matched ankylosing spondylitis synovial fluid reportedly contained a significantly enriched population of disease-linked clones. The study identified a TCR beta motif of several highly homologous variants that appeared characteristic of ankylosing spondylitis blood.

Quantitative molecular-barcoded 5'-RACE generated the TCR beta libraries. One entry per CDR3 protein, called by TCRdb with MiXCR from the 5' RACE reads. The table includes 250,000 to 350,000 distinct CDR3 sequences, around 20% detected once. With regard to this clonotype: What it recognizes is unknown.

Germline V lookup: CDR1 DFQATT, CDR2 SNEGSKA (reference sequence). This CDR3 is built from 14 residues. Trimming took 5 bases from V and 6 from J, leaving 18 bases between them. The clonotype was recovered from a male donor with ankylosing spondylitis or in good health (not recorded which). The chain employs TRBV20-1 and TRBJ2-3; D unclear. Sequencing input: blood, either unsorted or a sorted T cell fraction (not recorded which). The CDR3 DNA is TGCAGTGCTGGGAACTCCGGGTATGGTGATACGCAGTATTTT. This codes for CSAGNSGYGDTQYF.